A single sample gave rise to the 13 T cell receptor beta chains below, sequenced in a study of cytomegalovirus exposure and HLA in healthy donors. Use of 60 Vbeta and 13 Jbeta primers characterized the PCR. Generated by immunoSEQ multiplex PCR, the TCRdb table keeps only in-frame clones and is missing some. The table shows approximately 140,000 clones, with 60% to 80% occurring only once. Sequencing was carried out using PBMCs. Receptors were obtained from a man aged 40-55 years in good health and CMV-seronegative.

Concerning this clone: At one end the junction does not follow the germline gene, possibly because of a read error. The V gene is TRBV2, the J gene TRBJ1-1; TRBD1 might be the D (5 bases). CDR1 is SNHLY and CDR2 is FYNNEI in the germline V gene. The CDR3 is 14 residues long. The CDR3 DNA is TGTACCAGCAAGACAGTGAGCGTGAACACTGAAGCTTTCTTT. Residues: CTSKTVSVNTEAFF.

This chain links TRBV30 with TRBJ2-7; 10 nucleotides align to TRBD1. The junction had 7 bases not matched to a gene; V was cut back by 3 bases and J by 5 bases. Germline CDR1 and CDR2: GTSNPN and SVGIG (reference sequence). CDR3 length: 14 amino acids. CDR3 protein: CAWSWGTGDNEQYF. As DNA, the CDR3 is TGTGCCTGGAGCTGGGGGACAGGGGACAACGAGCAGTACTTC.

The rearrangement joins TRBV7-2 to TRBJ2-1, with a tentative D call TRBD2 (7 bases). CDR1 and CDR2 (germline): SGHTA, FQGNSA. V lost 2 bases, J lost 8 bases, and 13 bases lay in between. The CDR3 sequence is 14 residues long. The CDR3 loop is CASSLTRGGDEQFF. The CDR3 DNA is TGTGCCAGCAGCTTAACGAGGGGGGGCGATGAGCAGTTCTTC.

The V and J genes are TRBV7-8 and TRBJ2-7; 11 bases match TRBD1. Germline lookup yields CDR1 SGHVS and CDR2 FQNEAQ. This CDR3 region has 16 residues. Trimming removed 0 bases from V and 7 bases from J; junction bases left unmatched: 8. The CDR3 loop reads CASSLAGGQGASEQYF. CDR3 in DNA: TGTGCCAGCAGCTTAGCGGGTGGACAGGGGGCTTCAGAGCAGTACTTC. Supplemented by reference TRBV7-8 and TRBJ2-7, the full variable domain reads GAGVSQSPRYKVAKRGQDVALRCDPISGHVSLFWYQQALGQGPEFLTYFQNEAQLDKSGLPSDRFFAERPEGSVSTLKIQRTQQEDSAVYLCASSLAGGQGASEQYFGPGTRLTVT.

V is TRBV28 and J is TRBJ2-3; 7 bases line up with TRBD1. The J segment lost 5 bases and the V segment lost 6 bases, leaving 8 bases of the junction unmatched. This CDR3 comprises 14 residues. Looked up from germline, CDR1 is MDHEN and CDR2 is SYDVKM. The chain's CDR3 is CASRGQTTVDTQYF. The CDR3 coding sequence is TGTGCCAGCAGGGGACAGACGACAGTAGATACGCAGTATTTT.

The chain carries TRBV18 and TRBJ2-2, with D tentatively TRBD1 (5 bases). The germline V and J ends were trimmed by 3 bases and 5 bases, with 16 bases remaining between them. Per germline, CDR1 KGHSH and CDR2 LQKENI. The CDR3 has 16 amino acids. The chain's CDR3 is CASSPMDKTSTGELFF. CDR3 bases: TGTGCCAGCTCACCGATGGACAAAACCTCGACCGGGGAGCTGTTTTTT.

This rearrangement joins TRBV28 to TRBJ2-5, with TRBD1 identical over 9 bases. The J call may be mistaken, given a closer DNA end match to TRBJ2-7. The CDR3 spans 15 residues. Germline CDR1 MDHEN, CDR2 SYDVKM. DNA of the CDR3: TGTGCCAGCAGTTTATCCGGGACAGGGTCCTACGAGCAGTACTTC. This codes for CASSLSGTGSYEQYF.

This chain joins TRBV5-6 and TRBJ1-2, with D possibly TRBD1 on 6 matching bases. The CDR3 length is 16 residues. Germline CDR1 and CDR2: SGHDT and YYEEEE. V was trimmed by 4 bases and J by 1 base, leaving 17 bases between them. The CDR3 is CASSRYRDGINYGYTF. The CDR3 coding sequence is TGTGCCAGCAGCCGCTACAGGGATGGGATTAACTATGGCTACACCTTC.

The V gene is TRBV5-4, the J gene TRBJ1-1; 9 bases are a match to TRBD1. The CDR3 extends over 15 amino acids. V lost 7 bases, J lost 0 bases, and 7 bases stayed unmatched. CDR1 and CDR2 (germline): SGHNT, YYREEE (reference sequence). CDR3 residues: CASRFGTGMNTEAFF. DNA of the CDR3: TGTGCCAGCCGTTTCGGGACAGGGATGAACACTGAAGCTTTCTTT.

The genes are TRBV19 and TRBJ1-5, with D perhaps TRBD1 (5 bases). Trimming pared 5 bases from V and 0 bases from J, leaving 17 bases between. The germline V gene encodes CDR1 LNHDA and CDR2 SQIVND (reference sequence). The CDR3 consists of 17 residues. The CDR3 loop reads CASSALQGWDSNQPQHF. The CDR3 bases are TGTGCCAGTAGTGCCCTCCAGGGCTGGGATAGCAATCAGCCCCAGCATTTT.

The J gene is TRBJ2-1, the V gene TRBV7-2; 8 nucleotides align to TRBD1. The V segment lost 5 bases and the J segment 7 bases; nucleotides outside the gene matches: 10. The germline V gene encodes CDR1 SGHTA and CDR2 FQGNSA. The CDR3 totals 15 residues. The CDR3 DNA is TGTGCCAGCAGCGAATACCGGACAGGGACGAATGAGCAGTTCTTC. It translates to CASSEYRTGTNEQFF.

The V call is TRBV5-1, the J call TRBJ2-5; D might be TRBD2 (6 bases). Germline V gives CDR1 SGHRS, CDR2 YFSETQ. The germline V and J ends were trimmed by 5 bases and 8 bases, with 19 bases remaining between them. The CDR3 is made up of 14 amino acids. CDR3 sequence reads: CASSSAGLRNTQYF. For the CDR3, the DNA is TGCGCCAGCAGTTCGGCGGGACTCAGGAATACCCAGTACTTC.

Here the CDR3 reads CSVEDRDRGRGYGYTF. In DNA, the CDR3 is TGCAGCGTTGAAGATAGGGACAGGGGGCGAGGCTATGGCTACACCTTC. The chain joins TRBV29-1 to TRBJ1-2; 12 positions match TRBD1. The CDR3 length is 16 residues. Germline CDR1 and CDR2: SQVTM and ANQGSEA. Trimming cost V 0 bases and J 4 bases; bases outside gene matches: 6.